The clone carrying this TCR beta chain was detected many times. Its antigen is unknown. This entry is derived from a study of identical twins. Findings and caveats of the study: Where out-of-frame alpha sequences were twin-shared, they showed excess low generation probability. Monozygotic twins shared more out-of-frame TCR alpha than recombination models predicted. Invariant T cells like MAIT and iNKT could partly confound the zero-insertion analyses.

The CDR3 has 13 amino acids. From germline, CDR1 is MNHEY and CDR2 SMNVEV (reference sequence). V was cut by 0 bases and J by 2 bases, with 5 bases left in between. TCRdb processed the 5' RACE reads anew with MiXCR; each CDR3 protein has one entry. This table has some 1,700,000 distinct CDR3 sequences, about 31% appearing once. The receptor's source is a newborn girl in good health. Sequenced: cord blood. The rearrangement links TRBV27 to TRBJ2-7, with no clear D. CDR3 sequence reads: CASSLSPTYEQYF. The DNA for the CDR3 is TGTGCCAGCAGTTTATCTCCTACCTACGAGCAGTACTTC.